These T cell receptor beta chains were read from a single sample in a study of T-cell memory formation after mild COVID-19. TCRdb ran MiXCR on the 5' RACE reads and lists one entry per CDR3 protein. The sample yields about 290,000 distinct CDR3 sequences, approximately 15% seen once. Input material: PBMCs or a T cell subset sorted from them (not recorded which). Receptors were obtained from a man between 18 and 29 years old who had mild COVID-19 (a few samples of this study predate the infection). Cell type and time point are not known. Each CDR3 is given with its conserved first and last residue. D genes are given only for firm matches. Clone size, where shown, is once, few, many, or a class for clones that have expanded.

>TRBV4-3|.|TRBJ2-2|.
CASSQDTGRTGELFF
TGCGCCAGCAGCCAAGATACGGGCCGCACCGGGGAGCTGTTTTTT
>TRBV4-3|many|TRBJ2-3|TRBD2
CASSPVTSGGINTQYF
TGCGCCAGCAGCCCGGTGACTAGCGGGGGGATAAATACGCAGTATTTT
>TRBV7-2|.|TRBJ2-3|.
CASSPRRGGAGLDTQYF
TGTGCCAGCAGCCCGAGGAGGGGGGGAGCGGGGTTGGATACGCAGTATTTT
>TRBV4-1|many|TRBJ2-3|.
CASSQEGLPSTDTQYF
TGCGCCAGCAGCCAAGAGGGGCTCCCTAGCACAGATACGCAGTATTTT
>TRBV7-2|.|TRBJ2-3|.
CASSPIYISTDTQYF
TGTGCCAGCAGCCCAATTTACATTAGCACAGATACGCAGTATTTT
>TRBV11-2|few|TRBJ1-1|TRBD1
CASSSGQGDRNTEAFF
TGTGCCAGCAGCTCCGGACAGGGGGATAGGAACACTGAAGCTTTCTTT
>TRBV9|.|TRBJ1-1|.
CASSATPGTEAFF
TGTGCCAGCAGTGCGACCCCGGGAACTGAAGCTTTCTTT
>TRBV11-2|.|TRBJ2-7|.
CASSLEPGPSSGQYF
TGTGCCAGCAGCTTAGAGCCGGGCCCTTCCTCGGGGCAGTACTTC
>TRBV29-1|.|TRBJ2-1|TRBD2
CSVELFLAGEEFF
TGCAGCGTTGAGCTCTTCCTAGCGGGGGAAGAGTTCTTC
>TRBV3-1|.|TRBJ2-5|TRBD2
CASRRTSGGSQYF
TGTGCCAGCAGACGGACTAGCGGGGGGTCCCAGTACTTC
>TRBV6-2/TRBV6-3|.|TRBJ1-1|.
CASILGNFPMNTEAFF
TGTGCCAGCATCCTGGGGAACTTCCCGATGAACACTGAAGCTTTCTTT
>TRBV7-8|many|TRBJ1-5|.
CASSFRALDSGIQPQHF
TGTGCCAGCAGTTTTAGGGCCCTGGACAGTGGTATTCAGCCCCAGCATTTT
>TRBV7-2|many|TRBJ1-4|TRBD1
CASSRTGISPKLFF
TGTGCCAGCAGCCGGACAGGGATTTCCCCAAAACTGTTTTTT
>TRBV12-3/TRBV12-4|few|TRBJ1-6|.
CASSWGRISPLHF
TGTGCCAGCAGTTGGGGTCGAATTTCACCCCTCCACTTT
>TRBV7-9|few|TRBJ2-1|.
CASSPNFDEQFF
TGTGCCAGCAGCCCTAATTTCGATGAGCAGTTCTTC
>TRBV21-1|.|TRBJ2-3|.
CASSKALQGRADTQYF
TGTGCCAGCAGCAAAGCGTTACAGGGGAGGGCAGATACGCAGTATTTT
>TRBV2|.|TRBJ2-5|TRBD1
CASRRQGSETQYF
TGTGCCAGCAGGAGACAGGGGAGCGAGACCCAGTACTTC
>TRBV5-1|few|TRBJ1-6|TRBD1
CASSPGQGKPLHF
TGCGCCAGCAGCCCGGGACAGGGGAAACCCCTCCACTTT
>TRBV28|few|TRBJ1-2|.
CASSVEVGSYGYTF
TGTGCCAGCTCGGTGGAGGTCGGGAGCTATGGCTACACCTTC
>TRBV15|.|TRBJ1-1|.
CATSREIGADTEAFF
TGTGCCACCAGCAGAGAAATTGGGGCGGACACTGAAGCTTTCTTT
>TRBV5-5|many|TRBJ2-1|.
CASSFGGAGYNEQFF
TGTGCCAGCAGTTTCGGAGGGGCGGGTTACAATGAGCAGTTCTTC
>TRBV9|few|TRBJ2-3|.
CASSVEPGGTDTQYF
TGTGCCAGCAGCGTAGAACCGGGGGGCACAGATACGCAGTATTTT
>TRBV4-2|.|TRBJ1-2|.
CASSQVHSPGTNYGYTF
TGTGCCAGCAGCCAAGTCCACTCACCGGGAACTAACTATGGCTACACCTTC
>TRBV7-3|few|TRBJ2-5|.
CASSLRVGGGLEETQYF
TGTGCCAGCAGCTTAAGGGTTGGGGGCGGGCTCGAAGAGACCCAGTACTTC
>TRBV15|.|TRBJ1-5|TRBD1
CATSTSRGVNQPQHF
TGTGCCACCAGCACAAGCAGGGGGGTCAATCAGCCCCAGCATTTT
>TRBV11-2|few|TRBJ2-3|.
CASSLTGGSSDTQYF
TGTGCCAGCAGCTTAACCGGGGGATCGTCAGATACGCAGTATTTT
>TRBV5-1|few|TRBJ2-3|.
CASSLGSFSDTQYF
TGCGCCAGCAGCTTGGGGAGCTTTTCAGATACGCAGTATTTT
>TRBV27|many|TRBJ2-7|TRBD1
CASSFRDSYYYEQYF
TGTGCCAGCAGTTTCCGGGACAGCTACTACTACGAGCAGTACTTC
>TRBV7-6|.|TRBJ2-2|.
CASSLEGTGYTGELFF
TGTGCCAGCAGCCTAGAGGGGACGGGATACACCGGGGAGCTGTTTTTT
>TRBV4-2|few|TRBJ2-3|.
CASSALGRDRTDTQYF
TGTGCCAGCAGCGCCCTCGGGCGGGACCGCACAGATACGCAGTATTTT
>TRBV6-5|few|TRBJ1-4|.
CASSIRNHNEKLFF
TGTGCCAGCAGTATCAGGAACCATAATGAAAAACTGTTTTTT
>TRBV27|few|TRBJ2-3|.
CASRGSYSTDTQYF
TGTGCCAGTCGTGGGTCCTATAGCACAGATACGCAGTATTTT
>TRBV5-1|.|TRBJ2-1|TRBD1
CASSFSGTGTIGQFF
TGCGCCAGCAGCTTCTCCGGGACAGGGACTATCGGGCAGTTCTTC
>TRBV2|few|TRBJ1-1|.
CASNMNTEAFF
TGTGCCAGTAACATGAACACTGAAGCTTTCTTT
>TRBV20-1|few|TRBJ2-5|TRBD2
CSADGTTQETQYF
TGCAGTGCTGACGGGACTACCCAAGAGACCCAGTACTTC
>TRBV7-9|few|TRBJ2-3|.
CASSFPMGATDTQYF
TGTGCCAGCAGCTTCCCTATGGGGGCCACAGATACGCAGTATTTT
>TRBV12-3/TRBV12-4|.|TRBJ2-5|.
CASREDPLRTQYF
TGTGCCAGCAGGGAGGACCCGCTCCGGACCCAGTACTTC
>TRBV3-1|.|TRBJ1-1|.
CASSQEKGDTEAFF
TGTGCCAGCAGCCAAGAAAAGGGGGACACTGAAGCTTTCTTT
>TRBV5-1|many|TRBJ2-3|.
CASSSRDPSTDTQYF
TGCGCCAGCAGCTCCCGGGACCCGAGCACAGATACGCAGTATTTT
>TRBV6-5|.|TRBJ2-3|.
CASSLVGVGGTDTQYF
TGTGCCAGCAGTTTGGTGGGGGTGGGGGGCACAGATACGCAGTATTTT
>TRBV7-3|few|TRBJ2-2|TRBD2
CASRSGGAGGELFF
TGTGCCAGCAGGTCCGGGGGGGCCGGCGGGGAGCTGTTTTTT
>TRBV6-2/TRBV6-3|.|TRBJ1-2|.
CASSYLGGSDGYAF
TGTGCCAGCAGTTACCTGGGGGGATCGGATGGCTACGCCTTC
>TRBV6-2/TRBV6-3|few|TRBJ2-5|TRBD2
CASSYWSAGDQETQYF
TGTGCCAGCAGTTACTGGTCGGCGGGGGACCAAGAGACCCAGTACTTC
>TRBV6-6|many|TRBJ1-1|TRBD1
CASSTILPRYPGQGAEAFF
TGTGCCAGCAGCACTATTCTCCCTAGATATCCGGGACAGGGGGCTGAAGCTTTCTTT
>TRBV7-9|few|TRBJ1-1|.
CASSLGGAITEAFF
TGTGCCAGCAGCTTAGGCGGCGCGATCACTGAAGCTTTCTTT
>TRBV4-1|few|TRBJ1-1|.
CASSQDKGAGDTEAFF
TGCGCCAGCAGCCAAGATAAAGGGGCTGGGGACACTGAAGCTTTCTTT
>TRBV20-1|.|TRBJ2-5|.
CSARDGLIWGGGDETQYF
TGCAGTGCTAGAGATGGTTTGATATGGGGAGGGGGAGATGAGACCCAGTACTTC
>TRBV7-2|many|TRBJ1-1|TRBD1
CASSSQGGADTEAFF
TGTGCCAGCAGCTCGCAGGGGGGCGCGGACACTGAAGCTTTCTTT
>TRBV5-1|.|TRBJ1-1|TRBD1
CASSLGQGALDTEAFF
TGCGCCAGCAGCTTGGGACAGGGGGCTTTGGACACTGAAGCTTTCTTT
>TRBV9|.|TRBJ2-3|.
CASSVTLRGIDTQYF
TGTGCCAGCAGCGTCACCCTCAGGGGAATAGATACGCAGTATTTT
>TRBV11-2|few|TRBJ2-1|TRBD1
CACVQGAGYNEQFF
TGTGCCTGCGTGCAGGGGGCGGGCTACAATGAGCAGTTCTTC
>TRBV9|few|TRBJ2-5|TRBD1
CASSEGQGKETQYF
TGTGCCAGCAGCGAGGGACAGGGCAAAGAGACCCAGTACTTC
>TRBV12-3/TRBV12-4|few|TRBJ1-1|.
CASSLKRGNTEAFF
TGTGCCAGCAGTTTAAAAAGGGGCAACACTGAAGCTTTCTTT
>TRBV20-1|few|TRBJ2-7|.
CSASIEGGQYF
TGCAGTGCTAGTATTGAGGGGGGGCAGTACTTC
>TRBV12-3/TRBV12-4|few|TRBJ1-6|TRBD1
CASSLDRRSSYNSPLHF
TGTGCCAGCAGCCTGGACAGGAGGAGCTCCTATAATTCACCCCTCCACTTT
>TRBV7-2|.|TRBJ1-3|.
CASRLAQGSGNTIYF
TGTGCCAGCAGGCTTGCTCAGGGCTCTGGAAACACCATATATTTT
>TRBV29-1|.|TRBJ1-1|.
CSVNTGSFTEAFF
TGCAGCGTAAACACAGGGTCATTCACTGAAGCTTTCTTT
>TRBV7-2|many|TRBJ2-3|.
CASSLGPTDTQYF
TGTGCCAGCAGCTTGGGTCCGACAGATACGCAGTATTTT
>TRBV24-1|.|TRBJ2-2|.
CATSALTGELFF
TGTGCCACCAGTGCACTCACCGGGGAGCTGTTTTTT